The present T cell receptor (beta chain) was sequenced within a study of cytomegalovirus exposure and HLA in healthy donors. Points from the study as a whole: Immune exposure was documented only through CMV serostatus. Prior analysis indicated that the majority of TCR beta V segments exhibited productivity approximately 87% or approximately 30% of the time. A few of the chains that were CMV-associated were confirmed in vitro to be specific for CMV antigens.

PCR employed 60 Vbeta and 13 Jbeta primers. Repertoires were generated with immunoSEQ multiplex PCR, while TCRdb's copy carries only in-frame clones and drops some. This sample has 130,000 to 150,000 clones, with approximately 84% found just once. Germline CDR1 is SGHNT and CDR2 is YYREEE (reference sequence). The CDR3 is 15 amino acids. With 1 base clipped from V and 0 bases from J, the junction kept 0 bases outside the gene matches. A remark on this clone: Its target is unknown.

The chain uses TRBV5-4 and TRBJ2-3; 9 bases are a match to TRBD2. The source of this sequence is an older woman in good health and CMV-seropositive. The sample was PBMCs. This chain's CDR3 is CASSLTSGSTDTQYF. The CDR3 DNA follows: TGTGCCAGCAGCTTGACTAGCGGGAGCACAGATACGCAGTATTTT.